The TCR beta chain described here comes from a study of blood T cell repertoires in COVID-19. Study at large: Specimens from acute and convalescent COVID-19 originated in the United States, Italy and Spain. In each case, the material was cDNA or gDNA derived from T cells, B-cell-depleted T cells, or PBMCs.

In the authors' workflow: Scientists estimated how many nucleated cells there were by amplifying reference gene primers. Using immunoSEQ multiplex PCR, the repertoire was profiled, and TCRdb retains in-frame clones only, with some absent. Clone size and the V and J calls come from that table; the DNA yielded D and trimming. The sample records under 300,000 clones, about 88% being singletons. The germline V gene encodes CDR1 MNHEY and CDR2 SVGAGI. The CDR3 contains 12 residues. V was pared by 9 bases and J by 0 bases, with 6 bases between. The chain combines TRBV6-5 with TRBJ2-4; maybe TRBD2 (6 bases). The receptor was isolated from a man younger than 35 with active or convalescent COVID-19. Sequenced sample: peripheral blood. CDR3 loop: CASSGAKNIQYF. DNA of the CDR3: TGTGCCAGTAGCGGAGCCAAAAACATTCAGTACTTC.